These 27 T cell receptor beta chains came from one sample sequenced in a study of shared clonotypes between healthy human individuals. In the naive CD8 group, cells lacked CD45RO and were positively selected for CCR7, so terminally differentiated effector memory CD45RA+ cells were left out. Using immunoSEQ multiplex PCR, the repertoire was profiled, and TCRdb retains in-frame clones only, with some absent. This table holds hundreds of thousands of clones, more than 95% found once. Sample: naive CD8+ T cells sorted from blood. These receptors were taken from a man aged 25-45 years in good health.

V gene TRBV7-8 combines with J gene TRBJ2-5; 10 positions agree with TRBD1. Germline V gene lookup returns CDR1 SGHVS and CDR2 FQNEAQ. This CDR3 spans 14 amino acids. V lost 1 base and J lost 4; bases outside the gene matches: 0. The CDR3 nucleotides are TGTGCCAGCAGCTTAGGGACAGGGGGAGAGACCCAGTACTTC. This sequence encodes CASSLGTGGETQYF.

This chain joins TRBV10-2 and TRBJ1-1, with TRBD1 matching over 9 bases. Losses at the gene ends were 10 bases for V and 3 bases for J; bases not matched to a gene: 9. The CDR3 is 14 amino acids. CDR1 is WSHSY and CDR2 is SAAADI in the germline V gene. CDR3 amino acids: CATGTGRGYTEAFF. The CDR3 region has the DNA TGCGCCACCGGGACAGGGCGGGGGTACACTGAAGCTTTCTTT.

The genes are TRBV29-1 and TRBJ2-1; perhaps D is TRBD1 or TRBD2 (5 bases each). The length of the CDR3 is 14 residues. V was pared by 3 bases and J by 0 bases, with 9 bases between. Germline V gene lookup returns CDR1 SQVTM and CDR2 ANQGSEA. The CDR3 region has the DNA TGCAGCGTTGATGGGACGGACTCCTACAATGAGCAGTTCTTC. The encoded protein is CSVDGTDSYNEQFF.

The chain employs TRBV4-3 and TRBJ1-5; possibly TRBD1 for D (6 bases). V lost 3 bases and J 0 bases, leaving 9 bases between the germline ends. Germline CDR1 reads LGHNA; CDR2 reads YSLEER. CDR3 length equals 15 residues. The CDR3 spells CASSQYRASNQPQHF. CDR3 DNA: TGCGCCAGCAGCCAGTACAGGGCTAGCAATCAGCCCCAGCATTTT.

V usage is TRBV11-2 and J usage is TRBJ2-1, with 8 nucleotides matching TRBD2. This CDR3 comprises 15 residues. J gave up 7 bases and V 5 bases, and 10 bases lay outside the gene matches. Germline lookup yields CDR1 SGHAT and CDR2 FQNNGV. CDR3 nucleotides: TGTGCCAGCAGCCCCCGGAGCGGGAGTTTGAATGAGCAGTTCTTC. This gives the protein CASSPRSGSLNEQFF.

This sequence joins TRBV4-3 and TRBJ2-7; 9 bases line up with TRBD1. The germline V gene has CDR1 LGHNA and CDR2 YSLEER. The V segment lost 4 bases and the J segment 1 base; nucleotides outside the gene matches: 5. CDR3 length equals 15 residues. CDR3: CASSPGQGVSYEQYF. The CDR3 coding sequence is TGCGCCAGCAGCCCGGGACAGGGTGTGTCCTACGAGCAGTACTTC.

V gene TRBV7-2 combines with J gene TRBJ2-7, with 12 positions matching TRBD2. The J segment lost 5 bases and the V segment lost 4 bases, leaving 12 bases of the junction unmatched. The length of the CDR3 is 17 residues. Germline V gives CDR1 SGHTA, CDR2 FQGNSA. Written as DNA, the CDR3 is TGTGCCAGCAGCTCGCCTAGCGGGAGGGCCGGTTTCCACGAGCAGTACTTC. Its protein product is CASSSPSGRAGFHEQYF. The variable domain in full, completed from reference TRBV7-2 and TRBJ2-7, reads GAGVSQSPSNKVTEKGKDVELRCDPISGHTALYWYRQSLGQGLEFLIYFQGNSAPDKSGLPSDRFSAERTGGSVSTLTIQRTQQEDSAVYLCASSSPSGRAGFHEQYFGPGTRLTVT.

CDR3 loop: CASGIPTRYEQYF. As DNA, the CDR3 is TGTGCTAGTGGTATACCGACAAGATACGAGCAGTACTTC. This chain connects TRBV12-5 to TRBJ2-7; no clear D. CDR3 length equals 13 residues. Trimming took off 5 bases at V and 4 bases at J, with 12 bases between the two ends. Germline V lookup: CDR1 LGHNT, CDR2 FRNRAP.

The rearrangement uses TRBV27 and TRBJ2-2; D gene ambiguous. CDR1 and CDR2 (germline): MNHEY, SMNVEV (reference sequence). V was clipped by 7 bases and J by 7 bases, with 10 bases between them. There are 12 residues in the CDR3. This CDR3 is CASKRGNGELFF. The CDR3 DNA follows: TGTGCCAGCAAGCGAGGCAACGGGGAGCTGTTTTTT.

The V call is TRBV28, the J call TRBJ2-5; D gene uncertain. CDR3 size: 14 residues. CDR1 and CDR2 from the germline V gene are MDHEN and SYDVKM. V lost 6 bases to trimming and J lost 1 base, with 12 bases between them. The CDR3 DNA is TGTGCCAGCAGCTCCGTGCTAGGCCAAGAGACCCAGTACTTC. Protein: CASSSVLGQETQYF.

The genes are TRBV27 and TRBJ2-7; D is unclear. Trimming stripped 3 bases from V and 3 bases from J, with 12 bases between. The CDR3 has 14 amino acids. Germline CDR1 MNHEY, CDR2 SMNVEV (reference sequence). The CDR3 is CASSFVGQIYEQYF. The CDR3 DNA reads as TGTGCCAGCAGTTTTGTGGGCCAAATCTACGAGCAGTACTTC.

The V call is TRBV5-4, the J call TRBJ2-2, with D possibly called TRBD1 or TRBD2 (5 bases each). V lost 4 bases and J 4 bases, leaving 20 bases between the germline ends. The CDR3 totals 17 residues. The V gene's germline CDR1 is SGHNT and CDR2 YYREEE (reference sequence). The CDR3 loop is CASSLSRDGQRTGELFF. CDR3 bases: TGTGCCAGCAGCCTAAGTCGGGACGGCCAACGCACCGGGGAGCTGTTTTTT.

The gene calls are TRBV7-3 and TRBJ1-1; 7 bases are shared with TRBD1. Germline V gene lookup returns CDR1 SGHTA and CDR2 FQGTGA. The junction had 13 bases not matched to a gene; V was cut back by 5 bases and J by 4 bases. The CDR3 sequence is 16 residues long. In nucleotides, the CDR3 is TGTGCCAGCAGCCCAACCTCGACAGGGATCGGCACTGAAGCTTTCTTT. Translating it yields CASSPTSTGIGTEAFF.

The chain is built from TRBV4-1 and TRBJ2-7; weak D call: TRBD2 (6 bases). The CDR3 has 13 amino acids. Germline CDR1 reads MGHRA; CDR2 reads YSYEKL. Trimming removed 1 base at V and 4 bases at J, with 8 bases between. The CDR3 sequence: CASSQGLVYEQYF. DNA for the CDR3: TGCGCCAGCAGCCAAGGACTAGTTTACGAGCAGTACTTC.

The chain has TRBV7-9 and TRBJ1-2; possible D gene TRBD1, 6 bases. The CDR3 totals 12 residues. V gave up 5 bases and J gave up 6 bases, with 10 bases separating them. Looked up from germline, CDR1 is SEHNR and CDR2 is FQNEAQ (reference sequence). CDR3 sequence (DNA): TGTGCCAGCAGCACAGGGATGAATGGCTACACCTTC. Translating it yields CASSTGMNGYTF.

For this clone: The sample carries other DNA sequences with the same CDR3. This chain uses TRBV9 with TRBJ2-1; D call uncertain. Germline V gives CDR1 SGDLS, CDR2 YYNGEE. CDR3 length equals 14 residues. Trimming cost V 4 bases and J 0 bases, with 8 bases left between them. The CDR3 sequence is CASSPGTSYNEQFF. The DNA for the CDR3 is TGTGCCAGCAGCCCCGGTACCTCCTACAATGAGCAGTTCTTC.

The J gene is TRBJ1-2, the V gene TRBV5-4; D is uncertain. This CDR3 spans 14 amino acids. Germline CDR1 is SGHNT and CDR2 is YYREEE (reference sequence). Trimming stripped 2 bases from V and 0 bases from J, with 8 bases between. CDR3 protein: CASSLTASNYGYTF. CDR3 in DNA: TGTGCCAGCAGCTTAACAGCGTCTAACTATGGCTACACCTTC.

The rearrangement joins TRBV29-1 to TRBJ2-7; D is possibly TRBD1 or TRBD2 (5 bases each). Trimming left V 4 bases short and J 4 bases short, with 17 bases between. The CDR3 sequence is 14 residues long. The V gene's germline CDR1 is SQVTM and CDR2 ANQGSEA. As DNA, the CDR3 is TGCAGCGTTGGTTTCAGTCGAGAGGGGTACGAGCAGTACTTC. It translates to CSVGFSREGYEQYF.

This sequence joins TRBV13 and TRBJ2-7, with TRBD2 identical over 10 bases. This CDR3 has 14 amino acids. CDR1 and CDR2 (germline): PRHDT, FYEKMQ (reference sequence). Trimming took 6 bases from V and 1 from J; bases not matched to a gene: 3. Here the CDR3 reads CASSTSGVSYEQYF. The CDR3 bases are TGTGCCAGCAGTACTAGCGGGGTTTCCTACGAGCAGTACTTC.

The chain combines TRBV5-1 with TRBJ2-1; D is unresolved. The CDR3 sequence is 14 residues long. V was pared by 4 bases and J by 6 bases, with 14 bases between. Germline-derived CDR1 and CDR2 are SGHRS and YFSETQ. CDR3 protein: CASSPLRLGNEQFF. CDR3 nucleotides: TGCGCCAGCAGCCCCCTAAGGCTTGGCAATGAGCAGTTCTTC. Full variable domain (remainder filled in from reference TRBV5-1 and TRBJ2-1): KAGVTQTPRYLIKTRGQQVTLSCSPISGHRSVSWYQQTPGQGLQFLFEYFSETQRNKGNFPGRFSGRQFSNSRSEMNVSTLELGDSALYLCASSPLRLGNEQFFGPGTRLTVL.

The chain joins TRBV27 to TRBJ2-7, with D possibly matching TRBD1 (5 bases). The germline CDR1 and CDR2 sequences are MNHEY and SMNVEV (reference sequence). The V and J ends lost 0 bases and 0 bases respectively, with 12 bases between them. CDR3 length: 16 amino acids. Written as DNA, the CDR3 is TGTGCCAGCAGTTTATCGATGCAGGGAAGCTCCTACGAGCAGTACTTC. This gives the protein CASSLSMQGSSYEQYF.

This CDR3 reads CASSYLDPTDNEQFF. The CDR3 DNA reads as TGTGCCAGCAGTTATCTAGACCCTACGGACAATGAGCAGTTCTTC. The gene calls are TRBV27 and TRBJ2-1; D gene uncertain. Trimming removed 4 bases at V and 5 bases at J, with 15 bases between. This CDR3 comprises 15 residues. Germline V gene sequence: CDR1 MNHEY, CDR2 SMNVEV (reference sequence).

The genes are TRBV27 and TRBJ2-7; TRBD2 aligns across 10 bases. The CDR3 covers 13 residues. Germline trimming cut 8 bases from V and 3 bases from J; bases unmatched to any gene: 4. CDR1 is MNHEY and CDR2 is SMNVEV in the germline V gene (reference sequence). DNA of the CDR3: TGTGCCAGCGCCGCTAGCGGGAGCTACGAGCAGTACTTC. Translating it yields CASAASGSYEQYF.

The chain joins TRBV7-6 to TRBJ2-3, with D maybe TRBD1 (5 bases). This CDR3 spans 15 amino acids. Trimming removed 6 bases at V and 4 bases at J, with 17 bases between. The germline V gene encodes CDR1 SGHVS and CDR2 FNYEAQ. CDR3 bases: TGTGCCAGCAGTTCATCCTCAGGGCTCGCAGATACGCAGTATTTT. This translates into CASSSSSGLADTQYF.

The chain carries TRBV27 and TRBJ2-1; D is undetermined. Germline V CDR1 and CDR2: MNHEY, SMNVEV (reference sequence). V was shortened by 2 bases and J by 1 base, with 12 bases between the two germline ends. The CDR3 consists of 16 residues. CDR3 sequence (DNA): TGTGCCAGCAGTTTAACGGGCATTCGGTCCTACAATGAGCAGTTCTTC. It encodes CASSLTGIRSYNEQFF.

The rearrangement links TRBV7-6 to TRBJ2-1; 16 bases align to TRBD2. The V gene end was trimmed by 5 bases and the J gene end by 0 bases; junction bases not matched to a gene: 4. The germline CDR1 and CDR2 sequences are SGHVS and FNYEAQ. CDR3 length equals 18 residues. The CDR3 DNA reads TGTGCCAGCAGCACAGGGACTAGCGGGGGGGGCTCCTACAATGAGCAGTTCTTC. This encodes CASSTGTSGGGSYNEQFF. Full variable domain (remainder filled in from reference TRBV7-6 and TRBJ2-1): GAGVSQSPRYKVTKRGQDVALRCDPISGHVSLYWYRQALGQGPEFLTYFNYEAQQDKSGLPNDRFSAERPEGSISTLTIQRTEQRDSAMYRCASSTGTSGGGSYNEQFFGPGTRLTVL.

The gene calls are TRBV11-2 and TRBJ1-1, with 8 bases fitting TRBD1. J gave up 4 bases and V 7 bases, and 2 bases lay outside the gene matches. This CDR3 comprises 12 residues. CDR1 and CDR2 from the germline V gene are SGHAT and FQNNGV. The CDR3 region has the DNA TGTGCCAGCAACACAGGGGGCACTGAAGCTTTCTTT. This encodes CASNTGGTEAFF. Supplemented by reference TRBV11-2 and TRBJ1-1, the full variable domain reads EAGVAQSPRYKIIEKRQSVAFWCNPISGHATLYWYQQILGQGPKLLIQFQNNGVVDDSQLPKDRFSAERLKGVDSTLKIQPAKLEDSAVYLCASNTGGTEAFFGQGTRLTVV.